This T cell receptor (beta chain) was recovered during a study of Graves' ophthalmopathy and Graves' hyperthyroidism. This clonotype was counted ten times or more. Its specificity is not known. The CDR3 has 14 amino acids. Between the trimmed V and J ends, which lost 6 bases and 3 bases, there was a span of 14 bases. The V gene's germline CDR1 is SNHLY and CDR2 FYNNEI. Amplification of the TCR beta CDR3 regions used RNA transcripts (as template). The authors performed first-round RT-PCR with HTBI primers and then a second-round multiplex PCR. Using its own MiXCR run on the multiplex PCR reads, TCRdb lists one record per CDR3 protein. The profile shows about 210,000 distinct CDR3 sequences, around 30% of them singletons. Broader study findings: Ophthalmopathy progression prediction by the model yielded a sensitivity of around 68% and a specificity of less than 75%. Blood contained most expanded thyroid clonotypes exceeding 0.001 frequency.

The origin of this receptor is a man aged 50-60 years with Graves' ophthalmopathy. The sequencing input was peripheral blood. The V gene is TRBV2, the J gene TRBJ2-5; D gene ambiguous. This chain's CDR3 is CASRREVTEETQYF. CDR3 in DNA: TGTGCCAGCAGGAGAGAAGTGACCGAAGAGACCCAGTACTTC.